Sequencing of this T cell receptor (beta chain) was carried out in a study of tumor-infiltrating lymphocytes in primary liver carcinoma. A remark on this clonotype: This may come from a read error, since a much larger clone is one base off.

Constant-region priming of approximately 500 ng total RNA yielded TCR beta cDNA. Three nested multiplex PCR rounds, a slightly modified ARM-PCR, produced the libraries for TCR beta. Amplification in the first two PCR rounds was performed using TRBV1-TRBV30 forward primers and a C-beta reverse primer for 10 cycles each. TCRdb analysed the multiplex PCR reads with MiXCR anew, one entry per CDR3 protein. The table shows approximately 79,000 distinct CDR3 sequences, with about 70% occurring only once. Starting material for RNA and DNA co-extraction consisted of about 17-31 mg of unsorted bulk tissue. Germline V gene lookup returns CDR1 MNHEY and CDR2 SVGAGI. The CDR3 is made up of 14 amino acids. Trimming took off 5 bases at V and 7 bases at J, with 15 bases between the two ends.

The receptor was isolated from a middle-aged man with primary liver carcinoma and hepatitis B virus infection. The chain combines TRBV6-5 with TRBJ1-5; possible D gene TRBD1, 5 bases. Sequencing used liver tumor tissue from sampling region 4. Indicated subset: tumor region T4, right-lateral pole. In DNA form, the CDR3 reads TGTGCCAGCAGTCGAGTCAAGGGACCGCAGCCCCAGCATTTT. This codes for CASSRVKGPQPQHF.